These 16 T cell receptor beta chains originate from one sample sequenced in a study of cytotoxic CD8 clonotypes in ibrutinib-treated CLL. Some clones are missing from TCRdb's copy, which holds only in-frame ones; the method was immunoSEQ multiplex PCR. The profile covers 200,000 to 250,000 clones, with roughly 74% appearing a single time and over 15% taken by the ten largest. The sample in question was PBMCs, obtained after 24 months of ibrutinib treatment. These receptors were taken from a human donor with chronic lymphocytic leukemia.

The chain recombines TRBV7-9 with TRBJ2-7; 9 bases fit TRBD1. The CDR3 extends over 14 amino acids. V lost 4 bases, J lost 2 bases, and 3 bases stayed unmatched. Germline V gene data show CDR1 as SEHNR and CDR2 as FQNEAQ (reference sequence). The CDR3 sequence is CASSSRDRAYEQYF. The CDR3 coding sequence is TGTGCCAGCAGCTCTCGGGACAGGGCCTACGAGCAGTACTTC.

This clone occurred once. The CDR3 nucleotides read TGTGCCAGCAGTGACAGGGGGATCACTGAAGCTTTCTTT. This encodes CASSDRGITEAFF. The V call is TRBV27, the J call TRBJ1-1, with 9 bases matching TRBD1. This CDR3 comprises 13 residues. V was pared by 5 bases and J by 4 bases, with 2 bases of the junction left unmatched. Germline CDR1 is MNHEY and CDR2 is SMNVEV (reference sequence).

This clone was recorded a few times. This sequence joins TRBV7-9 and TRBJ2-7; D perhaps matches TRBD1 (5 bases). The CDR3 extends over 13 amino acids. The germline V and J ends were trimmed by 6 bases and 5 bases, with 14 bases remaining between them. Per the germline V gene, CDR1 is SEHNR and CDR2 is FQNEAQ (reference sequence). CDR3 residues: CASRPALGDEQYF. For the CDR3, the DNA is TGTGCCAGCAGACCTGCGTTAGGGGACGAGCAGTACTTC.

This clone was detected only once. The CDR3 is CASSMTGGQETQYF. CDR3 in DNA: TGCGCCAGCAGCATGACTGGCGGCCAAGAGACCCAGTACTTC. The chain is built from TRBV5-1 and TRBJ2-5; D ambiguous. The CDR3 is 14 amino acids. Trimming shortened V by 4 bases and J by 1 base, and 11 bases separated the two germline ends. Germline CDR1 reads SGHRS; CDR2 reads YFSETQ.

This clone occurred once. V gene TRBV6-5 combines with J gene TRBJ2-2; D gene unclear. The CDR3 totals 13 residues. CDR1 MNHEY and CDR2 SVGAGI come from the germline V gene. Trimming cost V 4 bases and J 7 bases, with 10 bases left between them. The CDR3 region has the DNA TGTGCCAGCAGTTTGGGTCTACACGGGGAGCTGTTTTTT. Translation gives CASSLGLHGELFF.

This sequence joins TRBV6-5 and TRBJ1-1, with D tentatively TRBD1 (5 bases). Trimming left V 0 bases short and J 3 bases short, with 11 bases between. The CDR3 length is 15 residues. Germline CDR1 MNHEY, CDR2 SVGAGI. The CDR3 DNA follows: TGTGCCAGCAGTTACTCGTATTGGGGGGACACTGAAGCTTTCTTT. Its protein is CASSYSYWGDTEAFF.

The J gene is TRBJ2-3, the V gene TRBV11-2; tentatively, D is TRBD1 or TRBD2 (5 bases each). V lost 0 bases and J lost 2, with 12 bases in between. CDR1 and CDR2 (germline): SGHAT, FQNNGV. The CDR3 length is 16 residues. DNA for the CDR3: TGTGCCAGCAGCTTAGACCGGGACCGACTCACAGATACGCAGTATTTT. It is translated as CASSLDRDRLTDTQYF.

J is TRBJ1-3 and V is TRBV18; possible D gene TRBD1, 5 bases. V was clipped by 6 bases and J by 0 bases, with 15 bases between them. Germline V gene sequence: CDR1 KGHSH, CDR2 LQKENI. This CDR3 comprises 16 residues. The CDR3 region has the DNA TGTGCCAGCTCTTCTTGGGGACCGAGCTCTGGAAACACCATATATTTT. Residues: CASSSWGPSSGNTIYF. The full variable domain, rest sourced from reference TRBV18 and TRBJ1-3, is NAGVMQNPRHLVRRRGQEARLRCSPMKGHSHVYWYRQLPEEGLKFMVYLQKENIIDESGMPKERFSAEFPKEGPSILRIQQVVRGDSAAYFCASSSWGPSSGNTIYFGEGSWLTVV.

This chain links TRBV19 with TRBJ2-1, with D tentatively TRBD2 (5 bases). The CDR3 consists of 13 residues. CDR1 is LNHDA, CDR2 SQIVND, per germline (reference sequence). Trimming pared 9 bases from V and 10 bases from J, leaving 19 bases between. CDR3 sequence reads: CASQTTPGREQFF. In DNA, the CDR3 is TGTGCCAGCCAGACTACTCCCGGACGGGAGCAGTTCTTC.

The CDR3 loop reads CASSHAGGGPSNQPQHF. CDR3 nucleotides: TGTGCCAGCAGCCACGCCGGGGGCGGACCTAGCAATCAGCCCCAGCATTTT. This chain joins TRBV11-2 and TRBJ1-5; D is possibly TRBD1 (6 bases). In germline, CDR1 is SGHAT, CDR2 FQNNGV. The CDR3 length is 17 residues. With 5 bases removed from V and 0 bases from J, the gap between germline ends came to 17 bases. Variable domain in full (rest from reference TRBV11-2 and TRBJ1-5): EAGVAQSPRYKIIEKRQSVAFWCNPISGHATLYWYQQILGQGPKLLIQFQNNGVVDDSQLPKDRFSAERLKGVDSTLKIQPAKLEDSAVYLCASSHAGGGPSNQPQHFGDGTRLSIL.

The chain has TRBV5-1 and TRBJ2-3, with a possible D match to TRBD2 (6 bases). The V and J ends lost 10 bases and 4 bases respectively, with 19 bases between them. Germline lookup yields CDR1 SGHRS and CDR2 YFSETQ. CDR3 length: 14 residues. The CDR3 region has the DNA TGCGCCTCCCAATTGGGGTCTAGCGCAGATACGCAGTATTTT. This translates into CASQLGSSADTQYF.

This clone has a single count. The J gene is TRBJ2-1, the V gene TRBV29-1, with D maybe TRBD2 (5 bases). This CDR3 spans 13 amino acids. Per germline, CDR1 SQVTM and CDR2 ANQGSEA. V lost 4 bases to trimming and J lost 5 bases, with 12 bases between them. CDR3 sequence: CSVVGAGNNEQFF. The CDR3 nucleotides are TGCAGCGTTGTTGGTGCCGGGAACAATGAGCAGTTCTTC.

The chain couples TRBV30 to TRBJ2-7, with D uncertain. CDR3 size: 13 residues. Germline CDR1 GTSNPN, CDR2 SVGIG (reference sequence). CDR3 sequence: CAARYYISYEQYF. The CDR3 DNA sequence: TGTGCGGCGCGCTACTATATCTCCTACGAGCAGTACTTC.

J is TRBJ2-1 and V is TRBV2; D is possibly TRBD1 (6 bases). This CDR3 contains 15 residues. Trimming shortened V by 6 bases and J by 0 bases, and 12 bases separated the two germline ends. In germline, CDR1 is SNHLY, CDR2 FYNNEI. The CDR3 sequence is CASRRQASSYNEQFF. The CDR3 DNA sequence: TGTGCCAGCAGGAGACAGGCTAGCTCCTACAATGAGCAGTTCTTC.

This clone was counted between two and nine times. One junction end does not reproduce the germline sequence, and a read error may be involved. The rearrangement joins TRBV5-1 to TRBJ2-7, with 8 bases that match TRBD1. This CDR3 has 14 residues. Germline CDR1 is SGHRS and CDR2 is YFSETQ. CDR3 loop: CASSLGQASSEQYF. DNA of the CDR3: TGCGCCAGCAGCCTGGGACAGGCCTCCTCCGAGCAGTACTTC.

This chain links TRBV19 with TRBJ1-2, with D perhaps TRBD1 (5 bases). This CDR3 has 14 amino acids. Germline loops: CDR1 LNHDA, CDR2 SQIVND (reference sequence). V was shortened by 6 bases and J by 4 bases, with 15 bases between the two germline ends. This CDR3 reads CASRGKGPAYGYTF. CDR3 in DNA: TGTGCCAGTAGAGGGAAGGGGCCGGCCTATGGCTACACCTTC.